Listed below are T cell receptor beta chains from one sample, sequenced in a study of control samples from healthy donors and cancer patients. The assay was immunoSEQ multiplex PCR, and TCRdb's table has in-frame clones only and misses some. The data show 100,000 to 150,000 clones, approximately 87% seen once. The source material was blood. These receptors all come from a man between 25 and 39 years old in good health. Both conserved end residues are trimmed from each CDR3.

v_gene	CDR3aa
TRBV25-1	ASSGQGSYNSPLH
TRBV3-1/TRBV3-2	ASTTLAGGSEAF
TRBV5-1	ASSWMDSGELF
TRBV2	ASSEWQPSTNEKLF
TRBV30	AWSGTGNYGYT
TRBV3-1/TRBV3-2	ASSQTRGSYNSPLH
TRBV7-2	ASSLMAPGTGMGKLF
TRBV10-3	AISESKGFTEKLF
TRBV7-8	ASSSRGTDSPLH
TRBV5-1	ASSLGGQGAEKLF
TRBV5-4	ASSSTVGNTIY
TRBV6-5	ASRTGSNTEAF
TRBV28	ASGRYGYT
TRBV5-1	ASSLSRDGGDSLH
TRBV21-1	ASSKGSWGPWGTEAF
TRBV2	ASRKLDSLGTEAF
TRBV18	ASSLFREQSTMNTEAF
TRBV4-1	ASSPEGRGRTEAF
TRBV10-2	ASSPAGERGNEQF
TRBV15	ATRGRDYNEQF
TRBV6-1	ASSEVGVGRSPLH
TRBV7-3	ASSLTGGTTDTQY
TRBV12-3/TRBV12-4	ASSPVGAGELF
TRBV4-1	ASSLEQGFSNQPQH
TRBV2	ASIRETNTEAF
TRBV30	AWSRGQGLYNEQF
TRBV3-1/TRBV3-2	ASSQGLMGQPSGANVLT
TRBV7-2	ASSPRGQRNEKLF
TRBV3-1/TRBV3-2	ASSDVGYGYT
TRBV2	ASSYRVAKNIQY
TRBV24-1	ATSESTVREQY
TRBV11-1	ASSALWGEETQY
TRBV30	AWSGEGYEQY
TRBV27	ASSLPGQVLY
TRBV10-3	AISEGRGGNTEAF
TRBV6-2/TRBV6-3	ASSLTGARGYT